This T cell receptor (beta chain) appears in the sequencing data of a study of identical twins. This CDR3 comprises 17 residues. V lost 3 bases to trimming and J lost 6 bases; unmatched junction nucleotides: 13. CDR1 and CDR2 (germline): MGHRA, YSYEKL. The cDNA had a unique molecular identifier and a template-switch universal primer site. TCRdb reprocessed the 5' RACE reads with MiXCR, giving one entry per CDR3 protein. The sample holds 200,000 to 250,000 distinct CDR3 sequences, 7.5% seen once. Study observations and caveats: The models gave estimates that fell short of the out-of-frame TCR alpha sharing seen in monozygotic twins. These conclusions were based on statistical analysis (cross-sectional, not following the same donors). The presence of invariant MAIT and iNKT cells could partly confound analyses of zero-insertion sequences.

This clonotype was observed a handful of times. Its cognate antigen is unknown. This sample was shared with a second study, whose subject was yellow fever vaccine responses in identical twins.

The TCR was taken from a woman between 18 and 29 years old in good health. The chain links TRBV4-1 to TRBJ2-5; 10 bases are a match to TRBD1. What was sequenced was memory (CD45RO+) T cells sorted from blood. DNA for the CDR3: TGCGCCAGCAGCCATGAATACGGGACAGGGGATTTACAGACCCAGTACTTC. Its protein is CASSHEYGTGDLQTQYF.